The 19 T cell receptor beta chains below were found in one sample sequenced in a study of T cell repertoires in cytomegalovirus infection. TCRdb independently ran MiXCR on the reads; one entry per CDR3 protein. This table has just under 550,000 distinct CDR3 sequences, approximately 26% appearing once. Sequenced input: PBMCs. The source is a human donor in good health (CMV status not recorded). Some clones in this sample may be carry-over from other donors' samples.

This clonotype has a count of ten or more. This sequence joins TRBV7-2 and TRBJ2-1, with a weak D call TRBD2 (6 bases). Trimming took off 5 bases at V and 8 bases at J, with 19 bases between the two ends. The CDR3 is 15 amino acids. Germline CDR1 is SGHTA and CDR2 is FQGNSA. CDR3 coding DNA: TGTGCCAGCAGCCTCTCCGGGACTGAGGCTCATGAGCAGTTCTTC. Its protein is CASSLSGTEAHEQFF. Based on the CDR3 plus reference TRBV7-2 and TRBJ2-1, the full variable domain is GAGVSQSPSNKVTEKGKDVELRCDPISGHTALYWYRQSLGQGLEFLIYFQGNSAPDKSGLPSDRFSAERTGGSVSTLTIQRTQQEDSAVYLCASSLSGTEAHEQFFGPGTRLTVL.

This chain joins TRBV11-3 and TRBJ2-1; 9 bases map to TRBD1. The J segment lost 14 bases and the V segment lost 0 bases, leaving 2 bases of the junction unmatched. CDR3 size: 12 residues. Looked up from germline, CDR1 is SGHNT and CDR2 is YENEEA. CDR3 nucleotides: TGTGCCAGCAGCTTAGACGGGACAGGGAAGTTCTTC. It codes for CASSLDGTGKFF.

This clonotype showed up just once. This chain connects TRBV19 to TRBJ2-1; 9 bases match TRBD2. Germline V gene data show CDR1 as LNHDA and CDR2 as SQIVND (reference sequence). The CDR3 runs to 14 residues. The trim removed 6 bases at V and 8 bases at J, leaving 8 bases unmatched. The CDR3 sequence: CASRRGGRADEQFF. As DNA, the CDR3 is TGTGCCAGTAGGAGGGGCGGGAGGGCCGATGAGCAGTTCTTC. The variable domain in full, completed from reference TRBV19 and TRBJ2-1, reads DGGITQSPKYLFRKEGQNVTLSCEQNLNHDAMYWYRQDPGQGLRLIYYSQIVNDFQKGDIAEGYSVSREKKESFPLTVTSAQKNPTAFYLCASRRGGRADEQFFGPGTRLTVL.

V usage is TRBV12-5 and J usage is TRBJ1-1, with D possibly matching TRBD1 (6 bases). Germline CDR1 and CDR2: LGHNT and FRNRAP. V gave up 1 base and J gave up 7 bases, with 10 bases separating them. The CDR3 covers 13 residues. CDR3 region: CASGLAGQIEAFF. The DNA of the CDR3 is TGTGCTAGTGGTTTGGCCGGACAGATTGAAGCTTTCTTT.

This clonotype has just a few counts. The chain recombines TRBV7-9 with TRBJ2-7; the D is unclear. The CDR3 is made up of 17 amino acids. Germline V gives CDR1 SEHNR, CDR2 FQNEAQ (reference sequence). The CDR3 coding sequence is TGTGCCAGCAGCGTAGCTAGTACGTCGAAGTTAGAGTACGAGCAGTACGTC. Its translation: CASSVASTSKLEYEQYV.

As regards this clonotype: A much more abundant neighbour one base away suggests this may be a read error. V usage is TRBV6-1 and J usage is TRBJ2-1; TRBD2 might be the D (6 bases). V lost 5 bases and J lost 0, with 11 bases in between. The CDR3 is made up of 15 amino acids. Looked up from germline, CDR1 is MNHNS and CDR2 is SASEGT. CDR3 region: CASSPVTSSYNEQFF. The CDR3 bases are TGTGCCAGCAGTCCCGTGACTAGCTCCTACAATGAGCAGTTCTTC.

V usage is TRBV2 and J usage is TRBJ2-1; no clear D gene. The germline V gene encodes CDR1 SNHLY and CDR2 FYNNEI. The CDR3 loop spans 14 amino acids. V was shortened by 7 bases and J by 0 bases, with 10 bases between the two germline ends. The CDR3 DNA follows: TGTGCCAGCACTCCGGAGTACTCCTACAATGAGCAGTTCTTC. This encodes CASTPEYSYNEQFF.

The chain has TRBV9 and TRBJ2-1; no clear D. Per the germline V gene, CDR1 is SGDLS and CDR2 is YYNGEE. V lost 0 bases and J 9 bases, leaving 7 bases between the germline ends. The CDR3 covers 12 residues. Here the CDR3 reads CASSVELGEQFF. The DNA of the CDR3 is TGTGCCAGCAGCGTAGAGCTCGGTGAGCAGTTCTTC.

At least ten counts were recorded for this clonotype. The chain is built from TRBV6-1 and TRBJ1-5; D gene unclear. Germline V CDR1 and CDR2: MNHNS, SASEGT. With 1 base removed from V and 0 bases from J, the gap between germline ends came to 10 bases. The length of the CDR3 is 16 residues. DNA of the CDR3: TGTGCCAGCAGTGAAGGACCAGCAAATAGCAATCAGCCCCAGCATTTT. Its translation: CASSEGPANSNQPQHF.

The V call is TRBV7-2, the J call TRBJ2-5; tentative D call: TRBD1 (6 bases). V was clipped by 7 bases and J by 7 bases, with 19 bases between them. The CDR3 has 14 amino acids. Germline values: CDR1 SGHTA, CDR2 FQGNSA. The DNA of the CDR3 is TGTGCCAGCACCCCCGGGACACCACCTGGGACCCAGTACTTC. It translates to CASTPGTPPGTQYF. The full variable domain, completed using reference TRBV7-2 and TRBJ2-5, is GAGVSQSPSNKVTEKGKDVELRCDPISGHTALYWYRQSLGQGLEFLIYFQGNSAPDKSGLPSDRFSAERTGGSVSTLTIQRTQQEDSAVYLCASTPGTPPGTQYFGPGTRLLVL.

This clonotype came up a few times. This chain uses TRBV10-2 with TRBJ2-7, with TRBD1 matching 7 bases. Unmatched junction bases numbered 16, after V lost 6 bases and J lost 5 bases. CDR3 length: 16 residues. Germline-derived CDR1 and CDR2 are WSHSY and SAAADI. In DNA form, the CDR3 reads TGCGCCAGCAGGTCCGGGACAGCCATTACTAAGGACGAGCAGTACGTC. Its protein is CASRSGTAITKDEQYV.

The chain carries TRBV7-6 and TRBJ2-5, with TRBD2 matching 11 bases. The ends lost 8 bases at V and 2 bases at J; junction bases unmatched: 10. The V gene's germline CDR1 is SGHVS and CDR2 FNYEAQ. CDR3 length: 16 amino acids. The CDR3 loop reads CASGISGTSGQETQYF. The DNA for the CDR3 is TGTGCCAGCGGGATATCCGGGACTAGCGGACAAGAGACCCAGTACTTC.

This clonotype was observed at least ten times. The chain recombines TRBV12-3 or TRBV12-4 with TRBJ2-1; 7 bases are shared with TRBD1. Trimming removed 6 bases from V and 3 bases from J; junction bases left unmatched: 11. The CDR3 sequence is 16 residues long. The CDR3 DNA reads TGTGCCAGCAGGCGAGGGCAGGGGGACGGCTACAATGAGCAGTTCTTC. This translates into CASRRGQGDGYNEQFF.

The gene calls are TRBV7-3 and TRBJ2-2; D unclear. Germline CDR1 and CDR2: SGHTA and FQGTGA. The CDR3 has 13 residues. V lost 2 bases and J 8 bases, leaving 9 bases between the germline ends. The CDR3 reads CASSLSSGGELFF. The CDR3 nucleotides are TGTGCCAGCAGCTTATCCTCCGGGGGGGAGCTGTTTTTT.

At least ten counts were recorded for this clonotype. DNA of the CDR3: TGTGCCAGCAGCCAAGGGACTAGAGGCACAGATACGCAGTATTTT. The encoded protein is CASSQGTRGTDTQYF. The chain has TRBV7-8 and TRBJ2-3; TRBD2 aligns across 8 bases. The CDR3 is 15 residues long. Trimming at V came to 5 bases and at J to 1 base, leaving 5 bases not matched to a gene. Germline CDR1 SGHVS, CDR2 FQNEAQ.

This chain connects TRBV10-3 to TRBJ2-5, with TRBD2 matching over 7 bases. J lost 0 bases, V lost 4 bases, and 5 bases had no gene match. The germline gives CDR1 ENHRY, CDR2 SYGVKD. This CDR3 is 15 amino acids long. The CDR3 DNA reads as TGTGCCATCAGTGTTGGCGGGGGAAACCAAGAGACCCAGTACTTC. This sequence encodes CAISVGGGNQETQYF.

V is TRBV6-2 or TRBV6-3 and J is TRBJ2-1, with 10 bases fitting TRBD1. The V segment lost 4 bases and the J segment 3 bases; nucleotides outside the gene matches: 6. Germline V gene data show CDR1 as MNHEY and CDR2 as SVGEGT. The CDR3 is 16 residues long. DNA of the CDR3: TGTGCCAGCAGTTTTCCGGGACAGGGGAACTACAATGAGCAGTTCTTC. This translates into CASSFPGQGNYNEQFF.

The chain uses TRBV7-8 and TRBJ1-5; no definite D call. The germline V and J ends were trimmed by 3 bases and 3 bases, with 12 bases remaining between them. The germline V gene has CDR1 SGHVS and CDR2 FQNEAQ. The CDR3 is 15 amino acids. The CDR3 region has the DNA TGTGCCAGCAGCTTTTTAAAAGGATTCAATCAGCCCCAGCATTTT. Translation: CASSFLKGFNQPQHF.

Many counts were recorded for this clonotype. The DNA for the CDR3 is TGTGCCAGCAGCCAACGGACTGGCTACGAGCAGTACGTC. This translates into CASSQRTGYEQYV. J is TRBJ2-7 and V is TRBV7-2; D is perhaps TRBD2 (5 bases). Trimming took off 5 bases at V and 3 bases at J, with 11 bases between the two ends. CDR1 and CDR2 (germline): SGHTA, FQGNSA. This CDR3 contains 13 residues.